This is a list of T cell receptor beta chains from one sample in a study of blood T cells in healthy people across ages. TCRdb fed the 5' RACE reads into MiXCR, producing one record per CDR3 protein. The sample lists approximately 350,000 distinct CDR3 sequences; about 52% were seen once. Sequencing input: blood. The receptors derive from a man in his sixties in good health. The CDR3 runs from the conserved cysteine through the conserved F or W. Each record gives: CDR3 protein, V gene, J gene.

CDR3aa: CSARDPIGGRNEQYF
v_gene: TRBV20-1
j_gene: NA

CDR3aa: CASSLNSVGVGAYNEQFF
v_gene: TRBV27
j_gene: TRBJ2-1

CDR3aa: CASSLFVQRQSGANVLTF
v_gene: TRBV7-9
j_gene: TRBJ2-6

CDR3aa: CASSDDRVGAEQYF
v_gene: TRBV12-3/TRBV12-4
j_gene: NA

CDR3aa: CASSLSQGYQPQHF
v_gene: TRBV28
j_gene: TRBJ1-5

CDR3aa: CASSPPGRREAEQYF
v_gene: TRBV18
j_gene: TRBJ2-7

CDR3aa: CASTREGLASNEQFF
v_gene: TRBV6-2/TRBV6-3
j_gene: TRBJ2-1

CDR3aa: CASSFSGGVGPDTQYF
v_gene: TRBV7-9
j_gene: TRBJ2-3

CDR3aa: CASSATREQFF
v_gene: TRBV7-2
j_gene: TRBJ2-1

CDR3aa: CASSVTLGRETQYF
v_gene: TRBV5-1
j_gene: TRBJ2-5

CDR3aa: CASSPRTDASTDTQYF
v_gene: TRBV6-6
j_gene: TRBJ2-3

CDR3aa: CASSELASMNTQYF
v_gene: TRBV25-1
j_gene: TRBJ2-3

CDR3aa: CASSPRTSGRPTRETQYF
v_gene: TRBV7-2
j_gene: TRBJ2-5

CDR3aa: CASSLESGTGVNEQYF
v_gene: TRBV5-1
j_gene: TRBJ2-7

CDR3aa: CASSPFGEKLFF
v_gene: TRBV7-2
j_gene: TRBJ1-4

CDR3aa: CASSPSQDYGYTF
v_gene: TRBV6-6
j_gene: TRBJ1-2

CDR3aa: CSARDEQGAGVHTDTQYF
v_gene: TRBV20-1
j_gene: TRBJ2-3

CDR3aa: CASRSGSSYNEQYF
v_gene: TRBV7-2
j_gene: NA

CDR3aa: CASSLYVGVGNIQYF
v_gene: TRBV11-2
j_gene: NA

CDR3aa: CASSLTEKGSNQPQHF
v_gene: TRBV7-9
j_gene: TRBJ1-5

CDR3aa: CSARDGGASGYQETQYF
v_gene: TRBV20-1
j_gene: TRBJ2-5

CDR3aa: CASSSGRARPQHF
v_gene: TRBV7-2
j_gene: TRBJ1-5

CDR3aa: CSAITLAGGIYNEQFF
v_gene: TRBV20-1
j_gene: TRBJ2-1

CDR3aa: CASSEGLAADTQYF
v_gene: TRBV2
j_gene: TRBJ2-3

CDR3aa: CANSTSGTNYGYTF
v_gene: TRBV28
j_gene: TRBJ1-2

CDR3aa: CASSLRDRGGSGANVLTF
v_gene: TRBV9
j_gene: TRBJ2-6

CDR3aa: CASSHQRGGPYNEQFF
v_gene: TRBV7-9
j_gene: TRBJ2-1

CDR3aa: CASSPLAGARYEQYF
v_gene: TRBV3-1
j_gene: TRBJ2-7

CDR3aa: CSASESRSNQPQHF
v_gene: TRBV20-1
j_gene: TRBJ1-5

CDR3aa: CSASNMEREAFF
v_gene: TRBV20-1
j_gene: TRBJ1-1

CDR3aa: CASSLGLSVYEQYF
v_gene: TRBV7-8
j_gene: TRBJ2-7

CDR3aa: CASTSTYEQYF
v_gene: TRBV6-2/TRBV6-3
j_gene: NA

CDR3aa: CASSLTGGNGEQYF
v_gene: TRBV7-2
j_gene: NA

CDR3aa: CASSWGGPYEQYF
v_gene: TRBV5-6
j_gene: NA

CDR3aa: CSVEDVDYQETQYF
v_gene: TRBV29-1
j_gene: TRBJ2-5

CDR3aa: CASSATLAGGRSEQYF
v_gene: TRBV5-1
j_gene: NA

CDR3aa: CASSHSSSRQGAPSETQYF
v_gene: TRBV4-3
j_gene: TRBJ2-5

CDR3aa: CASSYKPGETQYF
v_gene: TRBV7-7
j_gene: TRBJ2-5

CDR3aa: CATSDRLAGVETQYF
v_gene: TRBV24-1
j_gene: NA

CDR3aa: CASSPGQLIVYEQYF
v_gene: TRBV4-1
j_gene: TRBJ2-7

CDR3aa: CASSQGSGNEQYF
v_gene: TRBV18
j_gene: TRBJ2-7

CDR3aa: CSAGGTSGRNTDTQYF
v_gene: TRBV20-1
j_gene: TRBJ2-3

CDR3aa: CASSADRVIPYEQYF
v_gene: TRBV7-2
j_gene: TRBJ2-7

CDR3aa: CSAARGDTQYF
v_gene: TRBV20-1
j_gene: TRBJ2-3

CDR3aa: CASSLGTTGGADYGYTF
v_gene: TRBV5-4
j_gene: TRBJ1-2

CDR3aa: CASSHSGRETYEQYF
v_gene: TRBV6-2/TRBV6-3
j_gene: NA

CDR3aa: CASSLRLGTGANSGANVLTF
v_gene: TRBV7-8
j_gene: TRBJ2-6

CDR3aa: CASSVDPAGSRYNEQFF
v_gene: TRBV9
j_gene: TRBJ2-1

CDR3aa: CASSQGANTDTQYF
v_gene: TRBV4-2
j_gene: TRBJ2-3

CDR3aa: CAIRLSGSHNEQYF
v_gene: TRBV10-3
j_gene: TRBJ2-5

CDR3aa: CASSLVTVNEQFF
v_gene: TRBV7-6
j_gene: TRBJ2-1

CDR3aa: CASSFPGANEQFF
v_gene: TRBV5-1
j_gene: TRBJ2-1

CDR3aa: CASSQGHLTYEQYF
v_gene: TRBV7-9
j_gene: NA

CDR3aa: CASSPYQTGNYGYTF
v_gene: TRBV19
j_gene: TRBJ1-2